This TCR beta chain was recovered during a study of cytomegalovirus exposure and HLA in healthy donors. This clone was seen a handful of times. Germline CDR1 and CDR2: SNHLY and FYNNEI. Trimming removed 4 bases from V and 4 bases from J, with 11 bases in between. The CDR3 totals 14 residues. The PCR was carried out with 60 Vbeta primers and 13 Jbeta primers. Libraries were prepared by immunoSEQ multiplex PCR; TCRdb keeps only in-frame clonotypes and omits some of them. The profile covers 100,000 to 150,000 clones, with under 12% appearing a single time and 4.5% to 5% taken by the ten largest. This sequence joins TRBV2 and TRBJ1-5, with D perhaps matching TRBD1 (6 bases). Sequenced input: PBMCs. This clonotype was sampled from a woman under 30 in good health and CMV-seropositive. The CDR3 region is CASSGGHPNQPQHF. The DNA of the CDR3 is TGTGCCAGCAGTGGGGGACACCCGAATCAGCCCCAGCATTTT. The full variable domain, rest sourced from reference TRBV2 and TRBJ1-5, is EPEVTQTPSHQVTQMGQEVILRCVPISNHLYFYWYRQILGQKVEFLVSFYNNEISEKSEIFDDQFSVERPDGSNFTLKIRSTKLEDSAMYFCASSGGHPNQPQHFGDGTRLSIL.